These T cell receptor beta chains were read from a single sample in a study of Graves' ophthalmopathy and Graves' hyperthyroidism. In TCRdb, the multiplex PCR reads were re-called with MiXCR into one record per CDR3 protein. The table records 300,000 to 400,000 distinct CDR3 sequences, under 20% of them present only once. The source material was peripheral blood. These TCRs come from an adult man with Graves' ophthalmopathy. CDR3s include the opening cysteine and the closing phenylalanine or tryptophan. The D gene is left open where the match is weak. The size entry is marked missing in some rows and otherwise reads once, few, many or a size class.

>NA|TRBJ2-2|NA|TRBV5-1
CASTFSRDTGELFF
TGCGCCAGCACCTTCTCTCGGGACACCGGGGAGCTGTTTTTT
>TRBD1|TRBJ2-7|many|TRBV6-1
CASTRDRAYEQYF
TGTGCCAGCACCCGGGACAGGGCCTACGAGCAGTACTTC
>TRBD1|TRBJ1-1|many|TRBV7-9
CASSLAIAMGQPEAFF
TGTGCCAGCAGCTTAGCCATAGCCATGGGACAGCCTGAAGCTTTCTTT
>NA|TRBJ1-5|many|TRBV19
CASTDAGPGDGNQPQHF
TGTGCCAGTACCGATGCGGGGCCGGGGGATGGCAATCAGCCCCAGCATTTT
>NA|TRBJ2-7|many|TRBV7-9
CASSAASPPYEQYF
TGTGCCAGCAGCGCGGCTAGCCCCCCCTACGAGCAGTACTTC
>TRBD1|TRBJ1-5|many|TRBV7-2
CASSLAWDSDANQPQHF
TGTGCCAGCAGCTTAGCCTGGGACAGCGACGCTAATCAGCCCCAGCATTTT
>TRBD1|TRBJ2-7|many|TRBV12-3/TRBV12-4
CASRTGGYEQYF
TGTGCCAGCAGGACAGGGGGCTACGAGCAGTACTTC
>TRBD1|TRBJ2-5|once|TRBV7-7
CASSLGDRADETQYF
TGTGCTAGCAGCTTAGGGGACAGGGCGGACGAGACCCAGTACTTC
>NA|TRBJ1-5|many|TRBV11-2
CASSLGRDHQPQHF
TGTGCCAGCAGCTTAGGCAGGGACCATCAGCCCCAGCATTTT
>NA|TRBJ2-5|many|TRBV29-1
CSVADGQETQYF
TGCAGCGTTGCGGACGGCCAAGAGACCCAGTACTTC
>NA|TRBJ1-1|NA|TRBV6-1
CASRTYGAQKRTEAFF
TGTGCCAGCAGGACATACGGGGCCCAGAAGAGGACTGAAGCTTTCTTT
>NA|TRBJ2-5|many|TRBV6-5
CASSYRQGELETQYF
TGTGCCAGCAGTTACCGCCAGGGAGAGTTGGAGACCCAGTACTTC
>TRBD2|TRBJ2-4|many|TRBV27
CASRKAGSENIQYF
TGTGCCAGCAGAAAAGCGGGATCTGAAAACATTCAGTACTTC
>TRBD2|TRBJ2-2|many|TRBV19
CASRPGTSGTNTGELFF
TGTGCCAGTAGACCCGGGACTAGCGGGACGAACACCGGGGAGCTGTTTTTT
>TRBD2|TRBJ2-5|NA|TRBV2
CASSGPSGRMETQYF
TGTGCCAGCAGCGGACCTAGCGGGAGAATGGAGACCCAGTACTTC
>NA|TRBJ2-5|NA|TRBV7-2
CASSLVVTDRTLQGTQYF
TGTGCCAGCAGCTTAGTGGTAACCGACAGGACGCTCCAAGGGACCCAGTACTTC
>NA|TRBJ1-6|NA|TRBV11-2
CASSLVQGPYNSPLHF
TGTGCCAGCAGCTTAGTACAGGGCCCCTATAATTCACCCCTCCACTTT
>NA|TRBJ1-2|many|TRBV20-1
CSGYRGGVYGYTF
TGCAGTGGCTACCGCGGGGGCGTCTATGGCTACACCTTC
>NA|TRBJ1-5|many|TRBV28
CASTLGQGVNTQPQHF
TGTGCCAGCACCTTAGGTCAGGGTGTCAATACGCAGCCCCAGCATTTT
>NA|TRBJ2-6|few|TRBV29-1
CSVKIAARSASGANVLTF
TGCAGCGTTAAGATAGCGGCGCGGAGCGCTTCTGGGGCCAACGTCCTGACTTTC
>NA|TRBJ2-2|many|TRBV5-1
CASSFQGTNTGELFF
TGCGCCAGCAGCTTCCAGGGGACCAACACCGGGGAGCTGTTTTTT
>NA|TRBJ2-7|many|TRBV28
CASGTGDAYEQYF
TGTGCCAGCGGAACGGGAGACGCCTACGAGCAGTACTTC
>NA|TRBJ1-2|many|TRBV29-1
CSIGRGDYGYTF
TGCAGCATAGGACGGGGTGACTATGGCTACACCTTC
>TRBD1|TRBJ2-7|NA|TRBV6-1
CASSKQGINEQYF
TGTGCCAGCAGTAAACAGGGGATAAACGAGCAGTACTTC
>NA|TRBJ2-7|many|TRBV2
CASTPVTYEQYF
TGTGCCAGCACCCCAGTTACCTACGAGCAGTACTTC
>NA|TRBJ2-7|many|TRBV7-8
CASSLWDKAYEQYF
TGTGCCAGCAGCTTGTGGGACAAGGCCTACGAGCAGTACTTC
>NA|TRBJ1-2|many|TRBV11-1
CASSQGQGRGYSGYTF
TGTGCCAGCAGCCAGGGGCAAGGTAGGGGATACTCTGGCTACACCTTC
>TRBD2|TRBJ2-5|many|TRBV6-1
CASRTTSGTQETQYF
TGTGCCAGCAGGACGACTAGCGGGACCCAAGAGACCCAGTACTTC
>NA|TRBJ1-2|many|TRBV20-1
CSARGLNDRGYTF
TGCAGTGCTAGGGGTCTAAACGACCGGGGCTACACCTTC
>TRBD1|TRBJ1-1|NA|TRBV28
CASSFPGQSSGGYEKAFF
TGTGCCAGCAGTTTCCCGGGCCAAAGTTCAGGGGGCTACGAGAAAGCTTTCTTT
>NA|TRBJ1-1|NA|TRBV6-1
CAVGRAPDTEAFF
TGTGCTGTGGGTAGGGCCCCGGACACTGAAGCTTTCTTT
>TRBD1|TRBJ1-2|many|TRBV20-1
CSLERPRGGDDGYTF
TGCAGTCTAGAAAGACCCAGGGGGGGCGATGATGGCTACACCTTC
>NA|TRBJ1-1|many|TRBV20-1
CSATRGLTEAFF
TGCAGTGCTACCAGGGGACTAACTGAAGCTTTCTTT
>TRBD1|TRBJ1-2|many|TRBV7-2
CASRFAGQGHGYTF
TGTGCCAGCAGATTCGCCGGACAGGGGCATGGCTACACCTTC